This TCR beta chain comes out of a study of blood T cell repertoires in COVID-19. Looking at the study overall: Samples taken during acute and convalescent COVID-19 were collected in the United States, Italy and Spain.

As originally analysed: Researchers report that nucleated cell counts were estimated from reference gene primer amplification. Produced via immunoSEQ multiplex PCR; TCRdb's table is partial and in-frame only. Clone size and the V and J calls come from that table; the DNA yielded D and trimming. The sample holds about 320,000 clones, 90% seen once. Participants had their cohort set by participant-reported clinical history. The CDR3 runs to 13 residues. The germline V gene has CDR1 SEHNR and CDR2 FQNEAQ (reference sequence). V lost 3 bases, J lost 4 bases, and 9 bases lay in between. This rearrangement joins TRBV7-9 to TRBJ1-1; D is uncertain. Sequenced: PBMCs or T cells enriched from blood (not recorded which). The clonotype was recovered from a woman younger than 45 who had been exposed to COVID-19. CDR3 DNA: TGTGCCAGCAGCTTTAAGAAGCGCACTGAAGCTTTCTTT. This codes for CASSFKKRTEAFF.